What follows is one T cell receptor (beta chain) and its context. This entry is derived from a study of blood T cell repertoires in COVID-19. For the study at large: In each case, the material was cDNA or gDNA derived from T cells, B-cell-depleted T cells, or PBMCs.

Clones were read by immunoSEQ multiplex PCR, and TCRdb kept only the in-frame ones, dropping some. The sample lists over 250,000 clones; around 82% were seen once. This CDR3 region has 14 residues. Germline V gene lookup returns CDR1 LGHNA and CDR2 YSLEER. Trimming left V 2 bases short and J 6 bases short, with 12 bases between. This TCR was sampled from a woman aged 50 to 65 who had recovered from COVID-19. The sample comprised peripheral blood. This rearrangement joins TRBV4-3 to TRBJ2-3, with D possibly matching TRBD2 (5 bases). The DNA of the CDR3 is TGCGCCAGCAGCCAAATTAGCGCGTCCGATACGCAGTATTTT. Encoded protein: CASSQISASDTQYF.